Listed below are T cell receptor beta chains from one sample, sequenced in a study of glioma-infiltrating T cells. TCRdb reprocessed the multiplex PCR reads via MiXCR and lists one record per CDR3 protein. The sample has about 89,000 distinct CDR3 sequences, around a quarter seen once. The sequenced sample was glioma tissue, nonneoplastic brain tissue, or PBMCs (not recorded which). All receptors derive from a human donor with low-grade glioma or glioblastoma, undergoing nonglioma brain surgery, or in good health (not recorded which). The CDR3 runs from the conserved cysteine through the conserved F or W. The D gene is left open where the match is weak. Some rows have no size entry. The others give once, few or many, or a class for an expanded clone.

D gene	V gene	J gene	clone size	CDR3 length	CDR3 protein	CDR3 DNA
TRBD2	TRBV7-2	TRBJ2-1	many	16	CASSPGRLAGGEEQFF	TGTGCCAGCAGCCCAGGCAGGCTAGCGGGAGGCGAAGAGCAGTTCTTC
TRBD1	TRBV20-1	TRBJ1-2	many	17	CSATPGTGGVRAIGYTF	TGCAGTGCTACTCCCGGGACAGGGGGCGTAAGGGCTATTGGCTACACCTTC
NA	TRBV11-2	TRBJ2-3	few	16	CASRQWPVADKDTQYF	TGTGCCAGCAGACAATGGCCAGTGGCGGATAAGGATACGCAGTATTTT
TRBD1	TRBV2	TRBJ1-5	NA	19	CASSGSRQGASLINQPQHF	TGTGCCAGCAGTGGTTCGAGGCAGGGGGCTAGTTTAATCAATCAGCCCCAGCATTTT
TRBD2	TRBV29-1	TRBJ2-1	many	14	CSVQLAGGYNEQFF	TGCAGCGTCCAATTAGCGGGAGGCTACAATGAGCAGTTCTTC
TRBD1	TRBV7-9	TRBJ1-3	few	17	CASSPYRDRYSGNTIYF	TGTGCCAGCAGCCCATACCGGGACAGGTATTCTGGAAACACCATATATTTT
NA	TRBV5-1	TRBJ2-1	NA	15	CASSPLRGSANEQFF	TGCGCCAGCAGCCCCCTACGCGGGTCGGCGAATGAGCAGTTCTTC
TRBD2	TRBV24-1	TRBJ2-7	many	14	CATITSGRGHEQYF	TGTGCCACCATCACTAGCGGCAGAGGCCACGAGCAGTACTTC
TRBD2	TRBV2	TRBJ2-3	NA	17	CASSGTRTSGATDTQYF	TGTGCCAGCAGTGGCACCCGCACTAGCGGAGCGACAGATACGCAGTATTTT
NA	TRBV7-2	TRBJ1-4	NA	14	CASKGGRTNEKLFF	TGTGCCAGCAAAGGGGGGAGGACTAATGAAAAACTGTTTTTT
NA	TRBV6-1	TRBJ2-1	many	17	CASSERRGQTTYNEQFF	TGTGCCAGCAGTGAACGACGTGGCCAGACAACCTACAATGAGCAGTTCTTC
TRBD1	TRBV27	TRBJ1-2	NA	15	CASSTGQGGRGGYNF	TGTGCTAGCAGTACGGGGCAAGGGGGCCGGGGTGGCTACAACTTC
NA	TRBV20-1	TRBJ1-1	many	13	CSASPSGGPEAFF	TGCAGTGCTAGCCCCTCCGGAGGCCCCGAGGCTTTCTTT
NA	TRBV29-1	TRBJ2-1	NA	16	CSVEEGQFGGYNEQFF	TGCAGCGTTGAAGAGGGCCAGTTCGGGGGCTACAATGAGCAGTTCTTC
NA	TRBV12-3/TRBV12-4	TRBJ1-1	many	13	CASRYQGNTEAFF	TGTGCCAGCAGATATCAGGGGAACACTGAAGCTTTCTTT
NA	TRBV4-1	TRBJ2-7	many	14	CASSHLDRSYEQYF	TGCGCCAGCAGCCACCTCGACAGGAGCTACGAGCAGTACTTC
TRBD2	TRBV20-1	TRBJ2-3	NA	15	CSARLTSASTDTQYF	TGCAGTGCCAGGCTGACTAGCGCTAGCACAGATACGCAGTATTTT
NA	TRBV14	TRBJ1-1	many	12	CASGKFDTEAFF	TGTGCCAGCGGTAAATTTGACACTGAAGCTTTCTTT
NA	TRBV24-1	TRBJ1-2	few	18	CATSDLQSALTTIYGYTF	TGTGCCACCAGTGATTTGCAGTCAGCCCTCACGACCATATATGGCTACACCTTC
TRBD2	TRBV11-2	TRBJ2-7	NA	20	CASSLGSRLAGGRGSYEQYF	TGTGCCAGCAGCTTAGGGTCCCGACTAGCGGGGGGGCGAGGCTCCTACGAGCAGTACTTC
TRBD2	TRBV6-1	TRBJ2-1	many	13	CASSRSGSNEQFF	TGTGCCAGCAGCCGTAGCGGGAGTAATGAGCAGTTCTTC
TRBD1	TRBV20-1	TRBJ2-3	many	15	CSVNRRGTSTDTQYF	TGCAGTGTTAACCGCAGGGGGACCAGCACAGATACGCAGTATTTT
NA	TRBV10-1	TRBJ2-7	few	13	CASSEMRGTEQYF	TGCGCCAGCAGTGAGATGCGGGGTACCGAGCAGTACTTC
NA	TRBV20-1	TRBJ1-6	NA	14	CSARPRSYNSPPHF	TGCAGTGCTAGACCGAGATCCTATAATTCACCCCCCCACTTT
NA	TRBV7-2	TRBJ2-5	many	15	CASSFVQGIKETQYF	TGTGCCAGCAGCTTCGTGCAGGGGATAAAAGAGACCCAGTACTTC
TRBD1	TRBV5-1	TRBJ2-3	few	17	CASSPGQGARSTDTQYF	TGCGCCAGCAGCCCCGGACAGGGGGCGAGAAGCACAGATACGCAGTATTTT
NA	TRBV6-6	TRBJ1-1	many	15	CASSYRSREDTEAFF	TGTGCCAGCAGTTACCGAAGCAGGGAGGACACTGAAGCTTTCTTT
NA	TRBV2	TRBJ2-3	few	14	CASSVDSNTDTQYF	TGTGCCAGCAGTGTTGACAGCAACACAGATACGCAGTATTTT
TRBD1	TRBV7-2	TRBJ1-5	many	14	CASSLVQGGQPQHF	TGTGCCAGCAGCTTAGTACAGGGGGGTCAGCCCCAGCATTTT
NA	TRBV9	TRBJ2-2	NA	14	CASSRTPLTGELFF	TGTGCCAGCAGCCGTACGCCCCTCACCGGGGAGCTGTTTTTT
NA	TRBV7-9	TRBJ1-1	few	13	CASSLQGPTEAFF	TGTGCCAGCAGCTTACAGGGGCCCACTGAAGCTTTCTTT